This is a list of T cell receptor beta chains from one sample in a study of molecular identifiers for immune sequencing clone quantification. TCRdb analysed the PCR reads with MiXCR anew, one entry per CDR3 protein. The data hold some 320,000 distinct CDR3 sequences, with 20% to 25% observed a single time. The specimen was naive CD8+ T cells from blood, with Jurkat cell RNA spiked in. The receptors were gathered from a human donor in good health. Some libraries in this study had Jurkat cell RNA spiked in. Both conserved end residues are part of each CDR3. The D gene is left open where the match is weak. Size tells how often a clone was seen (once, few, many) or the class of an expanded clone, and some rows leave it out.

>TRBJ2-1|TRBV29-1|NA|NA
CGGVRQGGSGVRGNEQFF
TGCGGCGGGGTGAGACAGGGTGGGAGCGGGGTCCGGGGCAATGAGCAGTTCTTC
>TRBJ2-3|TRBV7-8|TRBD2|many
CASSSAGGASDGTQYF
TGTGCCAGCAGCAGTGCGGGGGGCGCTTCCGATGGGACGCAGTATTTT
>TRBJ2-5|TRBV4-1|NA|few
CASSQDEAGLQETQYF
TGCGCCAGCAGCCAAGATGAGGCAGGACTACAAGAGACCCAGTACTTC
>TRBJ2-1|TRBV7-9|TRBD1|NA
CASSPRQGGFRTGYNEQFF
TGTGCCAGCAGCCCTCGACAGGGGGGATTTCGTACCGGCTACAATGAGCAGTTCTTC
>TRBJ1-2|TRBV3-1|NA|NA
CASSEGVPTYGYTF
TGTGCCAGCAGCGAAGGGGTTCCGACATATGGCTACACCTTC
>TRBJ1-4|TRBV4-3|NA|NA
CASSPRGDELFF
TGCGCCAGCAGCCCCAGGGGTGACGAACTGTTTTTT
>TRBJ2-7|TRBV11-2|TRBD1|few
CASSLDRWGQGLHEQYF
TGTGCCAGCAGCTTAGATCGGTGGGGACAGGGATTGCACGAGCAGTACTTC
>TRBJ2-3|TRBV27|TRBD2|few
CASSQKLAGGPIEPDTQYF
TGTGCCAGCAGTCAGAAACTAGCGGGGGGACCAATAGAACCAGATACGCAGTATTTT
>TRBJ1-1|TRBV21-1|NA|many
CASSKKLRDLNTEAFF
TGTGCCAGCAGCAAAAAGTTAAGAGACCTGAACACTGAAGCTTTCTTT
>TRBJ2-1|TRBV12-3/TRBV12-4|NA|NA
CASSFSTLGRGAYNEQFF
TGTGCCAGCAGTTTCTCGACGTTGGGCAGGGGGGCCTACAATGAGCAGTTCTTC
>TRBJ1-1|TRBV7-8|NA|NA
CVSSFGSEAFF
TGTGTCAGCAGCTTCGGTTCCGAAGCTTTCTTT
>TRBJ1-1|TRBV9|NA|NA
CASSVGTLSTEAFF
TGTGCCAGCAGCGTAGGGACCCTGAGCACTGAAGCTTTCTTT
>TRBJ2-5|TRBV13|NA|many
CASSLGGQQETQYF
TGTGCCAGCAGCTTAGGAGGACAGCAAGAGACCCAGTACTTC
>TRBJ2-7|TRBV12-3/TRBV12-4|NA|NA
CASGSGLNVYEQYF
TGTGCCAGCGGCTCAGGGCTGAACGTCTACGAGCAGTACTTC
>TRBJ2-3|TRBV5-1|TRBD1|many
CASSSFGTGRTDTQYF
TGCGCCAGCAGCTCTTTTGGGACAGGACGCACAGATACGCAGTATTTT
>TRBJ2-2|TRBV7-6|TRBD2|NA
CASSPRPGLALLSGELCF
TGTGCCAGCAGCCCTCGCCCGGGACTAGCTCTTCTCAGCGGGGAGCTGTGTTTT
>TRBJ1-1|TRBV20-1|TRBD1|many
CSVLTGRDGTEAFF
TGCAGTGTTCTGACAGGGCGGGACGGAACTGAAGCTTTCTTT
>TRBJ2-3|TRBV7-3|NA|many
CASSQGEGTDTQYF
TGTGCCAGCAGCCAGGGGGAGGGAACAGATACGCAGTATTTT
>TRBJ2-1|TRBV24-1|NA|many
CATPDEQFF
TGTGCCACCCCCGATGAGCAGTTCTTC
>TRBJ2-1|TRBV6-2/TRBV6-3|TRBD1|few
CASSTPQGAVNEQFF
TGTGCCAGCAGCACCCCACAGGGGGCGGTTAATGAGCAGTTCTTC
>TRBJ2-5|TRBV27|NA|NA
CASSLQWAGIKETQYF
TGTGCCAGCAGTTTACAGTGGGCGGGAATTAAAGAGACCCAGTACTTC
>TRBJ2-2|TRBV28|NA|few
CASRAGTSYTGELFF
TGTGCCAGCAGGGCTGGAACTAGTTACACCGGGGAGCTGTTTTTT
>TRBJ1-2|TRBV7-6|TRBD1|many
CASSPIPGQGAMFYGYTF
TGTGCCAGCAGCCCAATCCCGGGACAGGGGGCTATGTTCTATGGCTACACCTTC
>TRBJ2-4|TRBV29-1|NA|many
CSVRTLENIQYF
TGCAGCGTGCGCACCCTAGAGAACATTCAGTACTTC
>TRBJ1-1|TRBV28|TRBD1|many
CASSQFPDRAAEAFF
TGTGCCAGCAGTCAATTCCCGGACAGGGCGGCTGAAGCTTTCTTT
>TRBJ2-2|TRBV24-1|NA|many
CATSDLGSNTGELFF
TGTGCCACCAGTGACCTCGGTTCCAACACCGGGGAGCTGTTTTTT
>TRBJ1-5|TRBV27|NA|many
CASSFWGQPQHF
TGTGCCAGCAGTTTCTGGGGTCAGCCCCAGCATTTT
>TRBJ2-3|TRBV4-3|TRBD2|many
CASSQDMISGSTDTQYF
TGCGCCAGCAGCCAAGATATGATTAGCGGGAGCACAGATACGCAGTATTTT
>TRBJ2-7|TRBV7-6|NA|once
CASSLLTDPYEQYF
TGTGCCAGCAGCCTACTTACTGACCCCTACGAGCAGTACTTC
>TRBJ2-1|TRBV20-1|NA|many
CSAHRPADNEQFF
TGCAGTGCTCACCGACCAGCGGACAATGAGCAGTTCTTC
>TRBJ2-3|TRBV16|TRBD2|NA
CASSQFPSGGAPDTQYF
TGTGCCAGCAGCCAATTCCCCTCCGGGGGGGCCCCAGATACGCAGTATTTT
>TRBJ2-3|TRBV12-3/TRBV12-4|NA|many
CASSLLTRTDTQYF
TGTGCCAGCAGTCTTCTAACCCGCACAGATACGCAGTATTTT
>TRBJ2-2|TRBV27|NA|many
CASSQLAPNTGELFF
TGTGCCAGCAGTCAGCTAGCGCCGAACACCGGGGAGCTGTTTTTT
>TRBJ2-4|TRBV19|NA|NA
CASSMPYTLTGQRDIQYF
TGTGCCAGTAGTATGCCCTACACCCTAACAGGGCAACGGGACATTCAGTACTTC
>TRBJ2-5|TRBV3-1|NA|NA
CASSQEIGAETQYF
TGTGCCAGCAGCCAAGAAATAGGGGCAGAGACCCAGTACTTC
>TRBJ1-1|TRBV14|NA|NA
CASGQDHGQIEAFF
TGTGCCAGCGGCCAAGACCACGGACAAATTGAAGCTTTCTTT
>TRBJ2-2|TRBV29-1|NA|NA
CSVRGQPGELFF
TGCAGCGTAAGAGGCCAACCCGGGGAGCTGTTTTTT
>TRBJ1-2|TRBV15|NA|NA
CAASREGGDGYTF
TGTGCCGCCAGCAGAGAAGGAGGGGATGGCTACACCTTC
>TRBJ1-2|TRBV29-1|NA|few
CSVVTAYGYTF
TGCAGCGTTGTGACAGCTTATGGCTACACCTTC
>TRBJ2-7|TRBV30|NA|many
CAWSLSSYEQYF
TGTGCCTGGAGTCTGAGCTCCTACGAGCAGTACTTC
>TRBJ1-6|TRBV28|NA|many
CASGDSPLHF
TGTGCCAGCGGGGATTCACCCCTCCACTTT
>TRBJ2-7|TRBV9|NA|many
CASSVGQTYEQYF
TGTGCCAGCAGCGTGGGTCAGACCTACGAGCAGTACTTC
>TRBJ2-7|TRBV2|TRBD2|few
CAIRTSGTYEQYF
TGTGCCATCAGGACTAGCGGTACCTACGAGCAGTACTTC
>TRBJ2-5|TRBV18|NA|many
CASSPPFQETQYF
TGTGCCAGCTCACCACCATTCCAAGAGACCCAGTACTTC
>TRBJ1-2|TRBV28|TRBD1|many
CASSLTGTVDGYTF
TGTGCCAGCAGTCTCACCGGGACAGTGGATGGCTACACCTTC
>TRBJ2-7|TRBV6-5|NA|many
CASSHGRTYEQYF
TGTGCCAGCAGTCACGGACGGACCTACGAGCAGTACTTC
>TRBJ2-7|TRBV19|TRBD2|few
CASKSAGGSYEQYF
TGTGCCAGTAAATCGGCGGGAGGGAGTTACGAGCAGTACTTC
>TRBJ2-5|TRBV11-1|NA|many
CASSTRWGETQYF
TGTGCCAGCAGTACTCGATGGGGTGAGACCCAGTACTTC
>TRBJ1-2|TRBV14|NA|few
CASSQESYGYTF
TGTGCCAGCAGCCAAGAATCCTATGGCTACACCTTC
>TRBJ2-7|TRBV4-1|NA|NA
CASSHPKQDHSYEQYF
TGCGCCAGCAGCCACCCCAAGCAGGATCACTCCTACGAGCAGTACTTC
>TRBJ1-5|TRBV6-2/TRBV6-3|NA|NA
CASSYSGKRPQHF
TGTGCCAGCAGTTACTCAGGGAAACGGCCCCAGCATTTT
>TRBJ2-2|TRBV12-3/TRBV12-4|TRBD2|many
CASSHTSAVAGELFF
TGTGCCAGCAGCCATACTAGCGCGGTCGCCGGGGAGCTGTTTTTT
>TRBJ2-5|TRBV30|NA|many
CAWSVGVRRQETQYF
TGTGCCTGGAGTGTAGGAGTCCGCAGGCAAGAGACCCAGTACTTC
>TRBJ2-5|TRBV7-9|TRBD1|many
CASSSDRVETQYF
TGTGCCAGCAGCTCAGACAGGGTCGAGACCCAGTACTTC
>TRBJ2-3|TRBV7-6|NA|many
CASHPLEALSTDTQYF
TGTGCCAGCCATCCTTTGGAGGCACTGTCCACAGATACGCAGTATTTT